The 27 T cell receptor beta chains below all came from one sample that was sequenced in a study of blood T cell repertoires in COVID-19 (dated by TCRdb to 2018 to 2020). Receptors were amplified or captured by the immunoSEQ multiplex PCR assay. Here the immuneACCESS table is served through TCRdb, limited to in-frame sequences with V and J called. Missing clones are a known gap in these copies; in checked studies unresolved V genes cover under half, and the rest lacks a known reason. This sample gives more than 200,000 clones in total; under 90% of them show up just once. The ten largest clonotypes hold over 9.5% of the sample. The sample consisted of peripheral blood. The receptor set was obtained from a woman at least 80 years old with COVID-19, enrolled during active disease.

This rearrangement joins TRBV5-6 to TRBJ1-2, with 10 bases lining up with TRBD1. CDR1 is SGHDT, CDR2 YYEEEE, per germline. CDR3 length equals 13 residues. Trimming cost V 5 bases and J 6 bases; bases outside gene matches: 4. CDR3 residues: CASSAGTGDGYTF. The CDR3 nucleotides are TGTGCCAGCAGTGCCGGGACAGGGGATGGCTACACCTTC.

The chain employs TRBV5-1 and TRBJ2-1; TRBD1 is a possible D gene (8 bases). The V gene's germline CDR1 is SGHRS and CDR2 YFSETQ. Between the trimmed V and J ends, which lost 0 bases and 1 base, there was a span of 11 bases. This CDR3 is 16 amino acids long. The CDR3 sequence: CASSLVQGGSYNEQFF. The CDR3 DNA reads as TGCGCCAGCAGCTTGGTACAGGGGGGGTCCTACAATGAGCAGTTCTTC.

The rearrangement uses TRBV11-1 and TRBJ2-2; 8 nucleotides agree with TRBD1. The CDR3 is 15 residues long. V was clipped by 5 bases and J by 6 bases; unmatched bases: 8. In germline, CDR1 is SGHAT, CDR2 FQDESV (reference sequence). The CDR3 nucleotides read TGTGCCAGCAGCCTTGGGGAACAGGGGGCCGGGGAGCTGTTTTTT. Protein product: CASSLGEQGAGELFF.

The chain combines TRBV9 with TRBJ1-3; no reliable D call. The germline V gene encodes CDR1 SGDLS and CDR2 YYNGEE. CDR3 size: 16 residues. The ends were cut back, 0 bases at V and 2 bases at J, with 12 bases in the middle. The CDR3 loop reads CASSVAPRETGNTIYF. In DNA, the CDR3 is TGTGCCAGCAGCGTAGCTCCCCGGGAAACTGGAAACACCATATATTTT.

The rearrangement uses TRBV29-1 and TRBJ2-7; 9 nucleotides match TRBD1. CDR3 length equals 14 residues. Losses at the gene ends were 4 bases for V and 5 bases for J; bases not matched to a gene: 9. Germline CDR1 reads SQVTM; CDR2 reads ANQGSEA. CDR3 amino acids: CSVGGGTGNNEQYF. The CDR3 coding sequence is TGCAGCGTTGGAGGCGGGACAGGGAATAACGAGCAGTACTTC.

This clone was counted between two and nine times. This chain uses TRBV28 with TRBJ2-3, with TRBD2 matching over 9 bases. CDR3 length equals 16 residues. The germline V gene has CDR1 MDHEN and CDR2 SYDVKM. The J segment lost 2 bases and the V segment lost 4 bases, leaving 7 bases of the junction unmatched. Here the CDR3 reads CASSSKTSGLTDTQYF. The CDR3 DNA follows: TGTGCCAGCAGTTCCAAGACTAGCGGACTCACAGATACGCAGTATTTT.

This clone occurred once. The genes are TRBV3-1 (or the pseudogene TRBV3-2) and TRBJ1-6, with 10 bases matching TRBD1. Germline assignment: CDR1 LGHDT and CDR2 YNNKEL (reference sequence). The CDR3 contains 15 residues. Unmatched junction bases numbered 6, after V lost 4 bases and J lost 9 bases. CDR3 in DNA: TGTGCCAGCAGCCCGTGGACAGGGGGAGGTTCACCCCTCCACTTT. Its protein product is CASSPWTGGGSPLHF.

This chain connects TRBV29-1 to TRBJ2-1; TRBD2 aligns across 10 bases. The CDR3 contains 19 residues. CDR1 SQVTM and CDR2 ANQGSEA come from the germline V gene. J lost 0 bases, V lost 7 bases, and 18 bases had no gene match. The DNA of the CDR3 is TGCAGCGGGCGCAGGGGTACGGCTAGCGGGGGCAGCTCCTACAATGAGCAGTTCTTC. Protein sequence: CSGRRGTASGGSSYNEQFF.

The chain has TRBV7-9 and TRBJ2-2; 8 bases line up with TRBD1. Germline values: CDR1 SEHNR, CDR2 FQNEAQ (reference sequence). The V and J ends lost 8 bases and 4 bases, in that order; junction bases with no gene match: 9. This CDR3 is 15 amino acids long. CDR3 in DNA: TGTGCCAGCTGCTCCACGACAGGGGTCACCGGGGAGCTGTTTTTT. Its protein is CASCSTTGVTGELFF.

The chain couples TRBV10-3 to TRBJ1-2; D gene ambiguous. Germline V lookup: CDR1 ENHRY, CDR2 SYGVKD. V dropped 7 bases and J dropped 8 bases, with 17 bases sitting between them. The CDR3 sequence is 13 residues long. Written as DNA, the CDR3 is TGTGCCATCACAGTGGGTGACAATAAAGGCTACACCTTC. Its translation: CAITVGDNKGYTF.

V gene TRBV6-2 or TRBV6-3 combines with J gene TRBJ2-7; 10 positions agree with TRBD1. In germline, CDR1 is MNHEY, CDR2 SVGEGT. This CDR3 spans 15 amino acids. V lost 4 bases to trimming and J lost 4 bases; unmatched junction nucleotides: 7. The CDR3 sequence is CASSFTGTGVYEQYF. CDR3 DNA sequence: TGTGCCAGCAGTTTCACCGGGACAGGGGTATACGAGCAGTACTTC.

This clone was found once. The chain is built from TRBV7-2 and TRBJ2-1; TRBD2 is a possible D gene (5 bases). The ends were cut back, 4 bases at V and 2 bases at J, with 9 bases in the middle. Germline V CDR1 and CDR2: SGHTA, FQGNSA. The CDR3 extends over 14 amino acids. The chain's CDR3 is CASSSISAYNEQFF. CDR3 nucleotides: TGTGCCAGCAGCTCCATTAGCGCCTACAATGAGCAGTTCTTC.

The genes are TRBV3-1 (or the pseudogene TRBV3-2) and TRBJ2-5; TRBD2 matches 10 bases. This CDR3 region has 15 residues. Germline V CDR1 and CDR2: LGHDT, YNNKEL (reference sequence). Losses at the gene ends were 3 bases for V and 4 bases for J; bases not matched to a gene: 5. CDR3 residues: CASSHLSGGRETQYF. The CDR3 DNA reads TGTGCCAGCAGCCACCTTAGCGGGGGGAGAGAGACCCAGTACTTC.

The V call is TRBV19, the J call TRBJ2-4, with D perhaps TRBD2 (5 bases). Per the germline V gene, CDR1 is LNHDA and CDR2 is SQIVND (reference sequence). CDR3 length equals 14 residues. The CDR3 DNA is TGTGCTGTAAAGCCCGCGGGTCCAGGAAACATTCAGTACTTC. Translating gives CAVKPAGPGNIQYF.

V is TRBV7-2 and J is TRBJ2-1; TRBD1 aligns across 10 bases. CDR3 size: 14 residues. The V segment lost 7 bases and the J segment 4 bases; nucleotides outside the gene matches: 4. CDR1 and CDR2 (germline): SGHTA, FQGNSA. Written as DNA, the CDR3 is TGTGCCAGCAAAACGGGACAGGGGTACAATGAGCAGTTCTTC. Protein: CASKTGQGYNEQFF.

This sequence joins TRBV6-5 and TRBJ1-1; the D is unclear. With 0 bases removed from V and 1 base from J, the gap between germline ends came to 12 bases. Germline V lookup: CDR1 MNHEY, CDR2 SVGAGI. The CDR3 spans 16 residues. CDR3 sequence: CASSYSFGVSNTEAFF. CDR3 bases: TGTGCCAGCAGTTACTCGTTCGGGGTGTCGAACACTGAAGCTTTCTTT.

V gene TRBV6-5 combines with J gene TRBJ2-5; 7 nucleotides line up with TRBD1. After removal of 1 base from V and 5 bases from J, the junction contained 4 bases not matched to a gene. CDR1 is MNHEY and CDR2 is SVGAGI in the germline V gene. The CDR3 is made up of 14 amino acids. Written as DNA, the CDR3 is TGTGCCAGCAGTTACTGGGGACAGATGGAGACCCAGTACTTC. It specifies CASSYWGQMETQYF.

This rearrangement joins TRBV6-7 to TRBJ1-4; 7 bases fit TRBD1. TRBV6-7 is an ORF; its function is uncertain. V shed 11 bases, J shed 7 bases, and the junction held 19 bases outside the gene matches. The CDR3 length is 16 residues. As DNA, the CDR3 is TGTGCCCGAAAAATTAAGACAGGGAAGAGAGGTGAAAAACTGTTTTTT. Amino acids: CARKIKTGKRGEKLFF.

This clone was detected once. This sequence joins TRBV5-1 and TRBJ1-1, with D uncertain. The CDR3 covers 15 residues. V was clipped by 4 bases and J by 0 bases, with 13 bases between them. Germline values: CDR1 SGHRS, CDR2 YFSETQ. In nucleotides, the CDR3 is TGCGCCAGCAGCCAACGGGGAGGAGTGAACACTGAAGCTTTCTTT. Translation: CASSQRGGVNTEAFF.

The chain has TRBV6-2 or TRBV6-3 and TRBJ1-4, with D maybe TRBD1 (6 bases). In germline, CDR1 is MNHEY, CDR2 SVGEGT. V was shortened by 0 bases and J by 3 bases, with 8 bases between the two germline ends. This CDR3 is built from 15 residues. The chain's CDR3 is CASSYSGTPNEKLFF. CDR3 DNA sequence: TGTGCCAGCAGTTACTCCGGGACACCTAATGAAAAACTGTTTTTT.

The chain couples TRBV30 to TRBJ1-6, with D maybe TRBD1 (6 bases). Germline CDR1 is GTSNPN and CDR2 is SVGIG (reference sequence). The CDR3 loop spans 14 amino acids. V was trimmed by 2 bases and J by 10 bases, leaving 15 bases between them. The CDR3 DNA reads TGTGCCTGGAGTTCCTGGGGGCTGAGGTCACCCCTCCACTTT. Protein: CAWSSWGLRSPLHF.

The chain's CDR3 is CAIRGRLNNEQFF. The CDR3, as DNA: TGTGCCATCAGAGGGAGGTTGAACAATGAGCAGTTCTTC. V usage is TRBV10-3 and J usage is TRBJ2-1; D may be TRBD2 (6 bases). CDR3 length: 13 amino acids. The V end lost 6 bases, the J end lost 5 bases, and 11 bases lay between the germline ends. Germline CDR1 reads ENHRY; CDR2 reads SYGVKD.

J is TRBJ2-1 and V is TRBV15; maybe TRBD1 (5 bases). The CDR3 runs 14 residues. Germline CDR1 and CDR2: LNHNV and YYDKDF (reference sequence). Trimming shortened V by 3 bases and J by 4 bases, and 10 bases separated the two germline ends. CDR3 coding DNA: TGTGCCACCAGCAGGATCCAGGGTTACAATGAGCAGTTCTTC. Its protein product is CATSRIQGYNEQFF.

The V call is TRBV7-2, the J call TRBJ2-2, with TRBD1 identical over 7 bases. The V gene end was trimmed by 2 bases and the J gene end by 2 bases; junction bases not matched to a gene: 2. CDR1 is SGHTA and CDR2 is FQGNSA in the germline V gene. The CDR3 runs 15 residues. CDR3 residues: CASSLQGVNTGELFF. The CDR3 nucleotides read TGTGCCAGCAGCTTACAGGGGGTTAACACCGGGGAGCTGTTTTTT.

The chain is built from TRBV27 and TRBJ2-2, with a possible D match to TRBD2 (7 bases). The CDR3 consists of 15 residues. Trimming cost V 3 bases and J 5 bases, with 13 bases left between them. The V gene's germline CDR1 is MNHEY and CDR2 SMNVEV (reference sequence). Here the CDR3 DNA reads TGTGCCAGCAGTTTCGGGGGGCGGAGAACCGGGGAGCTGTTTTTT. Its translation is CASSFGGRRTGELFF.

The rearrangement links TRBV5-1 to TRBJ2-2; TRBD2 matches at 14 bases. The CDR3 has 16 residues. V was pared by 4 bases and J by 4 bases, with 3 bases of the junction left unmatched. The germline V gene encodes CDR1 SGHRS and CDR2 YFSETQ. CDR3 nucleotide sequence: TGCGCCAGCAGCCGGACTAGCGGGGGGAGCACCGGGGAGCTGTTTTTT. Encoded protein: CASSRTSGGSTGELFF.

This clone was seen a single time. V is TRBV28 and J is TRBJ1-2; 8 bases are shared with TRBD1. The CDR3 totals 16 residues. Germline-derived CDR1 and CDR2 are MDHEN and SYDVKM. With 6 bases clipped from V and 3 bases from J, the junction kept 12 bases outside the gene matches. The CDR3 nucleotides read TGTGCCAGCAGCCTAAGTGGACAGGGCTCGTACTATGGCTACACCTTC. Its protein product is CASSLSGQGSYYGYTF.